These 6 T cell receptor beta chains came from one sample sequenced in a study of cytomegalovirus exposure and HLA in healthy donors. A multiplex PCR was run with 60 Vbeta primers and 13 Jbeta primers. Sequenced by immunoSEQ multiplex PCR; TCRdb stores in-frame clones only, minus some. The table includes roughly 150,000 clones, around 81% detected once. Material for sequencing was PBMCs. These receptors were obtained from a man aged 35-49 years in good health and CMV-seronegative.

The chain has TRBV5-1 and TRBJ2-5; the D gene is possibly TRBD1 (6 bases). Germline values: CDR1 SGHRS, CDR2 YFSETQ. Trimming took 3 bases from V and 1 from J, leaving 13 bases between them. CDR3 size: 15 residues. This CDR3 reads CASSYAGTTQETQYF. DNA of the CDR3: TGCGCCAGCAGCTACGCCGGGACAACCCAAGAGACCCAGTACTTC.

The chain couples TRBV18 to TRBJ1-1, with no clear D. Germline loops: CDR1 KGHSH, CDR2 LQKENI. CDR3 length equals 15 residues. Between the trimmed V and J ends, which lost 0 bases and 1 base, there was a span of 9 bases. This chain's CDR3 is CASSPPGLTNTEAFF. In nucleotides, the CDR3 is TGTGCCAGCTCACCACCTGGGCTCACGAACACTGAAGCTTTCTTT. Together with reference TRBV18 and TRBJ1-1, the CDR3 gives the full variable domain: NAGVMQNPRHLVRRRGQEARLRCSPMKGHSHVYWYRQLPEEGLKFMVYLQKENIIDESGMPKERFSAEFPKEGPSILRIQQVVRGDSAAYFCASSPPGLTNTEAFFGQGTRLTVV.

Only a few counts were recorded for this clone. The chain links TRBV19 to TRBJ1-1; unclear D gene. V was clipped by 4 bases and J by 2 bases, with 14 bases between them. The CDR3 runs 15 residues. Germline V CDR1 and CDR2: LNHDA, SQIVND (reference sequence). This CDR3 reads CASSKPRHFNTEAFF. CDR3 nucleotide sequence: TGTGCCAGTAGTAAGCCTCGACACTTCAACACTGAAGCTTTCTTT.

The chain carries TRBV9 and TRBJ2-1, with TRBD2 matching 9 bases. Unmatched junction bases numbered 7, after V lost 1 base and J lost 2 bases. This CDR3 is built from 17 residues. Germline lookup yields CDR1 SGDLS and CDR2 YYNGEE. CDR3 in DNA: TGTGCCAGCAGCGTACGGCGGGAGGGCCACCCCTACAATGAGCAGTTCTTC. Amino acid sequence: CASSVRREGHPYNEQFF.

The chain is built from TRBV4-1 and TRBJ2-3; TRBD2 matches 7 bases. V gave up 4 bases and J gave up 4 bases; unmatched junction bases: 8. CDR1 and CDR2 (germline): MGHRA, YSYEKL. The CDR3 is 15 amino acids. Here the CDR3 DNA reads TGCGCCAGCAGCCGCCAGCCTACTAGCGCAGATACGCAGTATTTT. Its translation is CASSRQPTSADTQYF.

This chain connects TRBV5-1 to TRBJ2-3; 10 bases line up with TRBD1. Trimming took 4 bases from V and 0 from J; bases not matched to a gene: 5. This CDR3 region has 16 residues. The germline V gene encodes CDR1 SGHRS and CDR2 YFSETQ. DNA for the CDR3: TGCGCCAGCAGCCTCAGACAGGGGGCCAGCACAGATACGCAGTATTTT. Translated, it gives CASSLRQGASTDTQYF. The entire variable domain, with the rest obtained from reference TRBV5-1 and TRBJ2-3, is as follows: KAGVTQTPRYLIKTRGQQVTLSCSPISGHRSVSWYQQTPGQGLQFLFEYFSETQRNKGNFPGRFSGRQFSNSRSEMNVSTLELGDSALYLCASSLRQGASTDTQYFGPGTRLTVL.